This is a list of T cell receptor beta chains from one sample in a study of cytomegalovirus exposure and HLA in healthy donors. Only in-frame clones appear in the TCRdb table, and some are missing; sequencing was by immunoSEQ multiplex PCR. The sample gives over 150,000 clones, more than 75% of which show up once; over 2% is in the top ten. Sequencing was carried out using PBMCs. These receptors were collected from a man aged 30 to 45 in good health and CMV-seropositive. Each CDR3 is given with its conserved first and last residue. Each record gives: CDR3 protein, CDR3 DNA, clone size, D gene, J gene, V gene. The D gene is left open where the match is weak. Size tells how often a clone was seen (once, few, many) or the class of an expanded clone, and some rows leave it out.

CASSLSDTQYF	TGTGCCAGCAGTCTATCAGATACGCAGTATTTT	-	-	TRBJ2-3	TRBV6-6
CSARDRGRGEAFF	TGCAGCGCTCGGGACAGGGGACGAGGTGAAGCTTTCTTT	-	TRBD1	TRBJ1-1	TRBV29-1
CASSLALAGNTGELFF	TGTGCCAGCAGCTTGGCCCTAGCGGGGAACACCGGGGAGCTGTTTTTT	-	TRBD2	TRBJ2-2	TRBV5-4
CASSSRWGTSYGYTF	TGTGCCAGCAGCTCCCGGTGGGGCACTTCGTATGGCTACACCTTC	-	-	TRBJ1-2	TRBV7-2
CASSLFGGYNEQFF	TGCGCCAGCAGCTTGTTTGGAGGTTACAATGAGCAGTTCTTC	-	-	TRBJ2-1	TRBV5-1
CASSLDRGRGEQFF	TGCGCCAGCAGCTTGGACAGGGGGCGGGGAGAGCAGTTCTTC	-	TRBD1	TRBJ2-1	TRBV5-1
CASSTNPASGGELFF	TGTGCCAGCAGCACTAACCCAGCTAGCGGCGGGGAGCTGTTTTTT	few	TRBD2	TRBJ2-2	TRBV9
CASTKGAGPSYEQYF	TGTGCCAGCACGAAGGGGGCAGGCCCTTCCTACGAGCAGTACTTC	-	TRBD1	TRBJ2-7	TRBV27
CASSWRLAGSQETQYF	TGTGCCAGCAGTTGGAGGCTAGCGGGGTCCCAAGAGACCCAGTACTTC	once	TRBD2	TRBJ2-5	TRBV11-2
CASSPREQETQYF	TGTGCCAGCTCACCGCGGGAGCAAGAGACCCAGTACTTC	-	TRBD2	TRBJ2-5	TRBV18
CASSENPGGSGGYTF	TGTGCCAGCAGTGAGAATCCAGGGGGCTCAGGGGGCTACACCTTC	once	TRBD1	TRBJ1-2	TRBV6-1
CASRDFPGELFF	TGCGCCAGCAGGGACTTTCCCGGGGAGCTGTTTTTT	-	-	TRBJ2-2	TRBV10-2
CASSPGLVQETQYF	TGTGCCAGCAGCCCCGGACTAGTCCAAGAGACCCAGTACTTC	-	TRBD2	TRBJ2-5	TRBV5-5
CASSLVTNQPQHF	TGTGCCAGCAGCTTAGTCACAAATCAGCCCCAGCATTTT	-	-	TRBJ1-5	TRBV7-2
CSVTSGTDLEAFF	TGTTCCGTTACCTCCGGGACAGATCTTGAAGCTTTCTTT	-	TRBD1	TRBJ1-1	TRBV7-9
CATSRGRVSNEKLFF	TGTGCCACCAGCAGAGGGAGGGTATCTAATGAAAAACTGTTTTTT	-	-	TRBJ1-4	TRBV15
CASRDRRAFYNEQFF	TGTGCCAGCAGGGACCGCAGGGCCTTTTACAATGAGCAGTTCTTC	-	-	TRBJ2-1	TRBV6-1
CASSQGQGRYQPQHF	TGCGCCAGCAGCCAAGGACAGGGCCGTTATCAGCCCCAGCATTTT	-	TRBD1	TRBJ1-5	TRBV4-1
CASSQAHLAGGETQYF	TGTGCCAGCAGCCAAGCCCATTTGGCGGGAGGGGAGACCCAGTACTTC	once	TRBD2	TRBJ2-5	TRBV4-2
CASSLVPRDPSYEQYF	TGTGCCAGCAGCTTAGTCCCCAGGGATCCATCCTACGAGCAGTACTTC	-	-	TRBJ2-7	TRBV11-2
CASSPDRADEAFF	TGTGCCAGCAGCCCGGACAGGGCAGATGAAGCTTTCTTT	few	TRBD1	TRBJ1-1	TRBV7-9
CASSVTGGGVDTQYF	TGTGCCAGCAGTGTGACAGGGGGCGGCGTGGATACGCAGTATTTT	-	TRBD1	TRBJ2-3	TRBV2
CASSFGGYNEQFF	TGTGCCAGTAGTTTTGGCGGCTACAATGAGCAGTTCTTC	-	-	TRBJ2-1	TRBV19
CASSTSGDSNTQYF	TGCGCCAGCAGTACCTCGGGAGACTCAAATACGCAGTATTTT	-	-	TRBJ2-3	TRBV5-1
CASSLTGGGELFF	TGTGCCAGCAGCTTAACGGGAGGCGGGGAGCTGTTTTTT	-	TRBD2	TRBJ2-2	TRBV11-2
CASSPINPGLAVYEQYF	TGTGCCAGCAGCCCTATAAATCCGGGACTAGCGGTTTACGAGCAGTACTTC	-	TRBD2	TRBJ2-7	TRBV5-8
CATGGQGNTEAFF	TGTGCCACGGGAGGGCAGGGCAACACTGAAGCTTTCTTT	few	-	TRBJ1-1	TRBV6-6
CASSVRDAGDTQYF	TGTGCCAGCAGTGTACGAGATGCGGGGGATACGCAGTATTTT	-	-	TRBJ2-3	TRBV6-1
CASSLVAEANYGYTF	TGTGCCAGCAGCTTAGTGGCAGAAGCTAACTATGGCTACACCTTC	-	-	TRBJ1-2	TRBV7-9
CASSSTSSPGNTIYF	TGTGCCAGCTCATCGACTTCCTCCCCTGGAAACACCATATATTTT	-	-	TRBJ1-3	TRBV18
CASSLGPRGNEQFF	TGTGCCAGCAGCTTAGGGCCCAGGGGCAATGAGCAGTTCTTC	-	-	TRBJ2-1	TRBV7-3
CASRGARNTGELFF	TGTGCCAGTAGAGGGGCGCGGAACACCGGGGAGCTGTTTTTT	once	-	TRBJ2-2	TRBV19
CASSLDGRGAFF	TGTGCCAGCAGCTTAGATGGGAGGGGAGCTTTCTTT	-	-	TRBJ1-1	TRBV7-9
CASSYPQGLGTDTQYF	TGTGCCAGCAGTTACCCGCAGGGTTTAGGGACAGATACGCAGTATTTT	-	-	TRBJ2-3	TRBV6-6